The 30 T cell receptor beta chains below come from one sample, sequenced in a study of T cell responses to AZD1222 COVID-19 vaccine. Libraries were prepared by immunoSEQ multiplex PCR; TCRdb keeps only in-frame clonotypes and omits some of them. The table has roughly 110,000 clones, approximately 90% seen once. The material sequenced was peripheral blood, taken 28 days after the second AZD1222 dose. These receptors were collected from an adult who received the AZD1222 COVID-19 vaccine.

In DNA form, the CDR3 reads TGCGCCAGCAGAAGGCAGGGCGGGAATGAGCAGTTCTTC. Translating gives CASRRQGGNEQFF. V and J are TRBV5-1 and TRBJ2-1; D assignment may be TRBD1 or TRBD2 (5 bases each). This CDR3 comprises 13 residues. CDR1 and CDR2 (germline): SGHRS, YFSETQ. Trimming left V 5 bases short and J 7 bases short, with 13 bases between.

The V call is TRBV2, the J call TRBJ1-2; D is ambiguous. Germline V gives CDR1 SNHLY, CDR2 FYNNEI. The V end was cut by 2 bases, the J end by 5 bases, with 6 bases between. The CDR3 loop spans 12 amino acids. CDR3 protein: CASSENSYGYTF. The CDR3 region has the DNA TGTGCCAGCAGTGAAAACAGTTATGGCTACACCTTC.

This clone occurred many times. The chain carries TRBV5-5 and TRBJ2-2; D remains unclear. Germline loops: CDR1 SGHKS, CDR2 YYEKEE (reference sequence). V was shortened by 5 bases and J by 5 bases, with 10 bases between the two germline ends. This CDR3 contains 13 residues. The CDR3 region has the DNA TGTGCCAGCAGATCCCTAGGAACCGGGGAGCTGTTTTTT. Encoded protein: CASRSLGTGELFF.

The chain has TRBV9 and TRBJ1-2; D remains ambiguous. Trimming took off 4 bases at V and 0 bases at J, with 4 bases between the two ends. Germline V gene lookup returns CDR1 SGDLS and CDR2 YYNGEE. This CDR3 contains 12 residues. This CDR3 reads CASSLPNYGYTF. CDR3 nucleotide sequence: TGTGCCAGCAGCCTTCCTAACTATGGCTACACCTTC. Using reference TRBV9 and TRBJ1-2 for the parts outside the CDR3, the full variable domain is DSGVTQTPKHLITATGQRVTLRCSPRSGDLSVYWYQQSLDQGLQFLIQYYNGEERAKGNILERFSAQQFPDLHSELNLSSLELGDSALYFCASSLPNYGYTFGSGTRLTVV.

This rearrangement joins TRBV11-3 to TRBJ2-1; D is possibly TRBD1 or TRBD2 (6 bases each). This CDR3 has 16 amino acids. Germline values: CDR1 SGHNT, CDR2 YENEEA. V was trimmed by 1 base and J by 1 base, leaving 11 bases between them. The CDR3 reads CASSLVGGASYNEQFF. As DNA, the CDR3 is TGTGCCAGCAGCTTAGTCGGGGGCGCGTCCTACAATGAGCAGTTCTTC.

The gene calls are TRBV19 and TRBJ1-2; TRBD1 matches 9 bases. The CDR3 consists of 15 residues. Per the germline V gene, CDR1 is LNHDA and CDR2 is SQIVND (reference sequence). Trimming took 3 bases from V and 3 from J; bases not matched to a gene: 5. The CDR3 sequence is CASSMRGQGYYGYTF. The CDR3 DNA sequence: TGTGCCAGTAGTATGCGGGGACAGGGATACTATGGCTACACCTTC.

Here the CDR3 DNA reads TGTGCCAGTAGTATCGGGGCAGGGGGCCGACAGCCCCAGCATTTT. Residues: CASSIGAGGRQPQHF. The V gene is TRBV19, the J gene TRBJ1-5; 8 positions agree with TRBD1. The CDR3 totals 15 residues. In germline, CDR1 is LNHDA, CDR2 SQIVND (reference sequence). V lost 3 bases, J lost 7 bases, and 8 bases stayed unmatched.

The CDR3 is CASSQTGTGGYGYTF. The CDR3 DNA sequence: TGTGCCAGCAGCCAAACTGGGACAGGGGGCTATGGCTACACCTTC. This sequence joins TRBV4-2 and TRBJ1-2, with 11 bases matching TRBD1. The germline V gene has CDR1 LGHNA and CDR2 YNFKEQ. Losses at the gene ends were 2 bases for V and 4 bases for J; bases not matched to a gene: 3. The CDR3 is made up of 15 amino acids.

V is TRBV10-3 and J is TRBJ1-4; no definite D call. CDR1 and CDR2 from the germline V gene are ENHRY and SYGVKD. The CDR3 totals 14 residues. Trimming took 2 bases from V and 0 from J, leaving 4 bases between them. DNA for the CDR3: TGTGCCATCAGTGAGCAGCCAACTAATGAAAAACTGTTTTTT. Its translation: CAISEQPTNEKLFF.

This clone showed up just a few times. The CDR3 spells CACTRDRVRSGANVLTF. The CDR3 DNA is TGTGCCTGTACTCGGGACAGGGTTCGCTCTGGGGCCAACGTCCTGACTTTC. The chain links TRBV30 to TRBJ2-6, with 9 positions matching TRBD1. The V and J ends lost 6 bases and 0 bases, in that order; junction bases with no gene match: 9. Germline CDR1 GTSNPN, CDR2 SVGIG (reference sequence). The CDR3 has 17 amino acids.

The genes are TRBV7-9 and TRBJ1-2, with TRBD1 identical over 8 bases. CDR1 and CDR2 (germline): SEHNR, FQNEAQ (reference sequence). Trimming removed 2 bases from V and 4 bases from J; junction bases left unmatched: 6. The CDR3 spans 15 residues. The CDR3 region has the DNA TGTGCCAGCAGCTTACCTATGACAGGGGTCTATGGCTACACCTTC. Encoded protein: CASSLPMTGVYGYTF.

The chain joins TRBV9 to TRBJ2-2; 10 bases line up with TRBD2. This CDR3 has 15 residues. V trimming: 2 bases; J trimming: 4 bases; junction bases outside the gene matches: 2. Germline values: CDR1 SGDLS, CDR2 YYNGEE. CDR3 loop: CASSVIAGGTGELFF. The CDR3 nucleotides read TGTGCCAGCAGCGTGATAGCGGGGGGCACCGGGGAGCTGTTTTTT.

This CDR3 reads CASTNGDRRNTIYF. The CDR3 DNA follows: TGTGCCAGTACTAATGGGGACAGGCGAAACACCATATATTTT. The chain employs TRBV19 and TRBJ1-3; 8 positions match TRBD1. After removal of 7 bases from V and 5 bases from J, the junction contained 7 bases not matched to a gene. The CDR3 is 14 residues long. Germline values: CDR1 LNHDA, CDR2 SQIVND (reference sequence).

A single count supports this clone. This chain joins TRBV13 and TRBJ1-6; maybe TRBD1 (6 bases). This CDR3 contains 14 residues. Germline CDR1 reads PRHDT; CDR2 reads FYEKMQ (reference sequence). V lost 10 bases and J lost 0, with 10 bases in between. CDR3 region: CATGQHSYNSPLHF. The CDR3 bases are TGTGCCACCGGACAGCACTCCTATAATTCACCCCTCCACTTT.

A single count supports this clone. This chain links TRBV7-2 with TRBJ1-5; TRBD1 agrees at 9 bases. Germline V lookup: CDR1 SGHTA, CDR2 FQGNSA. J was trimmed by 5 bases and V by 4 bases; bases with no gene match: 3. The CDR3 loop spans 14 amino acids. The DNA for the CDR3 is TGTGCCAGCAGCTCAGGACAGGGGTATCAGCCCCAGCATTTT. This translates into CASSSGQGYQPQHF.

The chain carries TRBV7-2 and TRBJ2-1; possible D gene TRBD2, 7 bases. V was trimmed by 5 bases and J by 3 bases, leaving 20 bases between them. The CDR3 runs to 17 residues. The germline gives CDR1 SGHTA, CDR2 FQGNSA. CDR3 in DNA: TGTGCCAGCAGCCTTGAGGGGGGGGCGGGCATCTACAATGAGCAGTTCTTC. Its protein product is CASSLEGGAGIYNEQFF.

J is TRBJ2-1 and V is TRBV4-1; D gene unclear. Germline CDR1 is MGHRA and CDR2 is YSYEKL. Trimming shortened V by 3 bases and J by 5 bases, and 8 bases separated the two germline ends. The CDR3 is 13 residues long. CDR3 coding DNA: TGCGCCAGCAGCCATGTTCAGGACAATGAGCAGTTCTTC. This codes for CASSHVQDNEQFF.

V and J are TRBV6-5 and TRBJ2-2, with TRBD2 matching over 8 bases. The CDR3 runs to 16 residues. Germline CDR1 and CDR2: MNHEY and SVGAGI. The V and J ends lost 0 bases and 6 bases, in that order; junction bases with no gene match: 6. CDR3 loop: CASSYSATSVPGELFF. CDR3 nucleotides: TGTGCCAGCAGTTACTCGGCGACTAGCGTTCCCGGGGAGCTGTTTTTT.

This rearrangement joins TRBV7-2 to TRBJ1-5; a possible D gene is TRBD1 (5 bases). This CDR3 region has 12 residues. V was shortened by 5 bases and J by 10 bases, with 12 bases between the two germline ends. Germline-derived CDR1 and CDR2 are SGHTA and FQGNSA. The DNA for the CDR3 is TGTGCCAGCAGCCGTGGGGGAGAACCCCAGCATTTT. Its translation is CASSRGGEPQHF.

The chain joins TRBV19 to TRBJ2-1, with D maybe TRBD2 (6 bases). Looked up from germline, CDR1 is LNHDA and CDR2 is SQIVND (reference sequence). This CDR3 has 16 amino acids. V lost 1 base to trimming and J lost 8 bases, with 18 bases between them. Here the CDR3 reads CASSIGQRAVGDEQFF. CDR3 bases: TGTGCCAGTAGTATAGGGCAGCGGGCGGTAGGTGATGAGCAGTTCTTC.

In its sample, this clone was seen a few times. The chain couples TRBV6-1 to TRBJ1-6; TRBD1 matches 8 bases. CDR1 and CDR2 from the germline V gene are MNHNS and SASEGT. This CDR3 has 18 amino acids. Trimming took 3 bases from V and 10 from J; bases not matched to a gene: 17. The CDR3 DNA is TGTGCCAGCAGTGATAGGTGGGCCTCGACAGGGGATCGCTCACCCCTCCACTTT. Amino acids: CASSDRWASTGDRSPLHF.

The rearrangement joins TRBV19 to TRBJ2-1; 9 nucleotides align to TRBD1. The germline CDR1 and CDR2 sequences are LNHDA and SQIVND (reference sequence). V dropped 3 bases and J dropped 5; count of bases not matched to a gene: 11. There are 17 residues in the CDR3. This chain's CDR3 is CASSMIRPGTGNNEQFF. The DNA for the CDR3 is TGTGCCAGTAGTATGATACGTCCCGGGACAGGGAACAATGAGCAGTTCTTC.

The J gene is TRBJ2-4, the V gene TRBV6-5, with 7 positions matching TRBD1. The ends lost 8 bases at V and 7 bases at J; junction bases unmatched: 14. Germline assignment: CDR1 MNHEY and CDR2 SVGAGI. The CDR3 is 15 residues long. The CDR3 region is CASRPRQGAMNIQYF. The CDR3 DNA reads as TGTGCCAGCCGTCCTCGACAGGGCGCAATGAACATTCAGTACTTC.

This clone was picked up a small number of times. The CDR3 loop is CASRPRGWNSNQPQHF. The CDR3 nucleotides read TGTGCCAGCAGACCTCGGGGCTGGAATAGCAATCAGCCCCAGCATTTT. V and J are TRBV27 and TRBJ1-5, with D maybe TRBD1 (5 bases). Germline CDR1 is MNHEY and CDR2 is SMNVEV (reference sequence). CDR3 size: 16 residues. The germline V and J ends were trimmed by 6 bases and 0 bases, with 15 bases remaining between them.

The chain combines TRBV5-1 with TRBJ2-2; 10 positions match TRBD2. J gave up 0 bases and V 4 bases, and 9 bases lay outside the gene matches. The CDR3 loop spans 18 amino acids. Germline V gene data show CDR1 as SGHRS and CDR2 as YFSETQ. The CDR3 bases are TGCGCCAGCAGCCCGCGGACTAGCGGCTATGCGAACACCGGGGAGCTGTTTTTT. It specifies CASSPRTSGYANTGELFF.

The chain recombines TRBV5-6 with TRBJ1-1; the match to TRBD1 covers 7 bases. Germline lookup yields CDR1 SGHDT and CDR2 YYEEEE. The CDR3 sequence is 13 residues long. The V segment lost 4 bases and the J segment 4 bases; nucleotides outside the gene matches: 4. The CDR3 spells CASSVGQSTEAFF. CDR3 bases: TGTGCCAGCAGCGTGGGACAGAGCACTGAAGCTTTCTTT.

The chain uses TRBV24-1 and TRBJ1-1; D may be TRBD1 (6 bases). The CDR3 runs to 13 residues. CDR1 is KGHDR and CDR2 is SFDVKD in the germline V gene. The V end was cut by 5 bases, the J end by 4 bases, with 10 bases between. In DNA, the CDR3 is TGTGCCACCAGTGTAGGCAGGGGCACTGAAGCTTTCTTT. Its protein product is CATSVGRGTEAFF.

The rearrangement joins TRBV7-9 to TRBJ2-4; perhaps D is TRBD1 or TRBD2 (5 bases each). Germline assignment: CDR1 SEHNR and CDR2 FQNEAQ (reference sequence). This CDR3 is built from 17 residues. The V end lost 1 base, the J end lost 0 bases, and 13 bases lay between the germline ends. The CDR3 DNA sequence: TGTGCCAGCAGCTTAGGGGGCAGCGGACTAGCCAAAAACATTCAGTACTTC. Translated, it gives CASSLGGSGLAKNIQYF.

CDR3 loop: CASSAWTGGDSPLHF. Written as DNA, the CDR3 is TGTGCCAGCAGCGCCTGGACAGGGGGCGATTCACCCCTCCACTTT. The gene calls are TRBV7-8 and TRBJ1-6; 11 bases match TRBD1. The CDR3 is 15 residues long. CDR1 and CDR2 from the germline V gene are SGHVS and FQNEAQ. J lost 8 bases, V lost 5 bases, and 5 bases had no gene match.

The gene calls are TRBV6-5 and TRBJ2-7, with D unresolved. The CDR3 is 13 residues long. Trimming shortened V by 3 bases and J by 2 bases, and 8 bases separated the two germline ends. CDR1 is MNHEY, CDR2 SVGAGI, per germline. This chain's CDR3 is CASSYGVTYEQYF. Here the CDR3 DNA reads TGTGCCAGCAGTTATGGGGTTACCTACGAGCAGTACTTC.